This T cell receptor (beta chain) was captured in a study of T cells in Graves' hyperthyroidism and ophthalmopathy. Regions amplified from RNA transcripts were the TCR beta CDR3 regions. Carried out on the TCR CDR3, a first-round RT-PCR used the HTBI primer set. TCRdb recomputed calls from the multiplex PCR reads with MiXCR, one row per CDR3 protein. The sample has a few hundred thousand distinct CDR3 sequences, roughly 20% seen once; the top ten hold less than 65%. Disease duration under 2 months; hyperthyroidism patients were aged 18 to 65. Diagnoses rested on clinical symptoms, serum thyroxine and TRAb, thyroid ultrasound and orbital computed tomography. Regarding the study as a whole: A median around 5.9 months before onset, the model predicted ophthalmopathy.

This clonotype has more than one count but fewer than ten. Its antigen is not known. The CDR3 extends over 12 amino acids. The ends were cut back, 8 bases at V and 6 bases at J, with 10 bases in the middle. This clonotype was sampled from a woman aged 50 to 60 with Graves' hyperthyroidism. Material: blood. V gene TRBV12-3 or TRBV12-4 combines with J gene TRBJ2-2; D ambiguous. CDR3 nucleotides: TGTGCCAGCCCCCCAGGAGCCGGGGAGCTGTTTTTT. Amino acids: CASPPGAGELFF.